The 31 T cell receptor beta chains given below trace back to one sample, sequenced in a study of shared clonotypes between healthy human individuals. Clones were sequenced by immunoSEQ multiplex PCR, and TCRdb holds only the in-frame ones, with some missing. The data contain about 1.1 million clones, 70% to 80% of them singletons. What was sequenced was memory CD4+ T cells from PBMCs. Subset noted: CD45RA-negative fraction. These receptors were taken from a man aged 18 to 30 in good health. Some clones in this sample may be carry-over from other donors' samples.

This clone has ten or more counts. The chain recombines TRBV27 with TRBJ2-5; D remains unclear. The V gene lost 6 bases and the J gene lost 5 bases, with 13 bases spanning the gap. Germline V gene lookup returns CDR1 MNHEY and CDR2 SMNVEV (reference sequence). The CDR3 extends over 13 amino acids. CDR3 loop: CASSGRRRETQYF. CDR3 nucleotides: TGTGCCAGCAGCGGACGGCGGCGTGAGACCCAGTACTTC.

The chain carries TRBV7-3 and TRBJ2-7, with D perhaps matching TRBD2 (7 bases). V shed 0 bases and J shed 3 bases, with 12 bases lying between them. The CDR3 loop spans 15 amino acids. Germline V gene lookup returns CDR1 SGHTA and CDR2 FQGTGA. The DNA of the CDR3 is TGTGCCAGCAGCTTAACCGGGGGGCAGGACTACGAGCAGTACTTC. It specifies CASSLTGGQDYEQYF.

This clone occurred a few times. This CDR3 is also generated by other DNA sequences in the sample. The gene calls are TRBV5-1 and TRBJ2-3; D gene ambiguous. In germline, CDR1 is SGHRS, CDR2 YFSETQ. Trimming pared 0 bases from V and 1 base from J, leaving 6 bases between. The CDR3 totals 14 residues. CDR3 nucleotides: TGCGCCAGCAGCTTGGGAGGAGGCACAGATACGCAGTATTTT. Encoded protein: CASSLGGGTDTQYF.

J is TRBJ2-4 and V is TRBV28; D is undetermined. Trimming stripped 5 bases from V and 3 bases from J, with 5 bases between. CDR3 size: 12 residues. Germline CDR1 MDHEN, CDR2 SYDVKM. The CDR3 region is CASSESKNIQYF. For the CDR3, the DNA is TGTGCCAGCAGTGAGAGCAAAAACATTCAGTACTTC.

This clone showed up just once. The CDR3 DNA follows: TGTGCCAGCAGTTCACCCTCCCCCGGGACAGGGGGCTGGGCCCAGCATTTT. Its translation is CASSSPSPGTGGWAQHF. The rearrangement links TRBV28 to TRBJ1-5, with 12 bases aligning to TRBD1. CDR1 is MDHEN, CDR2 SYDVKM, per germline. V was pared by 4 bases and J by 11 bases, with 15 bases of the junction left unmatched. This CDR3 comprises 17 residues.

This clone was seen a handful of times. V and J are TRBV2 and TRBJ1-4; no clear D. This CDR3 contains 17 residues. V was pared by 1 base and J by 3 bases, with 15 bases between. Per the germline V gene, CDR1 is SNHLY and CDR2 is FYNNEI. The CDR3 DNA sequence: TGTGCCAGCAGTGAAGTTATGGCGGGTCGCTCTAATGAAAAACTGTTTTTT. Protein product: CASSEVMAGRSNEKLFF.

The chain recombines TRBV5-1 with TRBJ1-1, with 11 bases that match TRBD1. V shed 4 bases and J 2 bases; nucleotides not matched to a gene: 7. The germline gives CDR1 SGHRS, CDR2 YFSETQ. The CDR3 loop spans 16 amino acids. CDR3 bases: TGCGCCAGCAGCACTGGACAGGGGGCTCATAACACTGAAGCTTTCTTT. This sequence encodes CASSTGQGAHNTEAFF.

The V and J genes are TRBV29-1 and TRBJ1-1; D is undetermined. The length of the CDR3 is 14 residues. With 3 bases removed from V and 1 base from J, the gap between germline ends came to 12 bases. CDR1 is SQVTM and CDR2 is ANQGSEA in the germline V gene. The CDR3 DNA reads TGCAGCGTTGAGGTAGGTTCGGGGAACACTGAAGCTTTCTTT. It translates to CSVEVGSGNTEAFF.

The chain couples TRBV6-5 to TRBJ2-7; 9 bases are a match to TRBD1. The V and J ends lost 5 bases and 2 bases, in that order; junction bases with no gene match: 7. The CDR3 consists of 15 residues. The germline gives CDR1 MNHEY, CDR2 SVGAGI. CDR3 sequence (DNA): TGTGCCAGCAGTCAGGACAGGGGAGTCACCTACGAGCAGTACTTC. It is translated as CASSQDRGVTYEQYF.

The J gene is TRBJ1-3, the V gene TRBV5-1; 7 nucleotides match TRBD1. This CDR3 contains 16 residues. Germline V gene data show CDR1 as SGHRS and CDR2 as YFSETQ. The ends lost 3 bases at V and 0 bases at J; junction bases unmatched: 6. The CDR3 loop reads CASSSRDSTSGNTIYF. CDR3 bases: TGCGCCAGCAGCTCCCGGGACAGCACCTCTGGAAACACCATATATTTT.

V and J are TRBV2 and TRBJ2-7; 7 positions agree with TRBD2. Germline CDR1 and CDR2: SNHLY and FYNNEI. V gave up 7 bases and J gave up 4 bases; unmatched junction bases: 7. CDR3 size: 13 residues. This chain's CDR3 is CASKMGGIYEQYF. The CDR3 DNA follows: TGTGCCAGCAAAATGGGGGGGATTTACGAGCAGTACTTC.

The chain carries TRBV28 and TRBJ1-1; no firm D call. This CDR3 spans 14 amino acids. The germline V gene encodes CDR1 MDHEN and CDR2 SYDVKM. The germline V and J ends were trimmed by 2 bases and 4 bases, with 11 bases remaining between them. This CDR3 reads CASSLQAGPTEAFF. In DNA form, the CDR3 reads TGTGCCAGCAGTTTACAGGCAGGCCCCACTGAAGCTTTCTTT.

This CDR3 reads CASSQRERTGELFF. CDR3 DNA sequence: TGTGCCAGCAGCCAGCGGGAGCGGACCGGGGAGCTGTTTTTT. The chain combines TRBV7-2 with TRBJ2-2; TRBD2 matches 8 bases. Per the germline V gene, CDR1 is SGHTA and CDR2 is FQGNSA. CDR3 length equals 14 residues. V trimming: 5 bases; J trimming: 5 bases; junction bases outside the gene matches: 4.

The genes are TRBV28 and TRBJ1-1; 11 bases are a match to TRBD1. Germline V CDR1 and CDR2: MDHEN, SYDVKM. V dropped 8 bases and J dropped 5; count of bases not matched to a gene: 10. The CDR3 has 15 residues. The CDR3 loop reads CASERRTGGRTEAFF. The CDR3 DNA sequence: TGTGCCAGCGAGCGGCGGACAGGGGGCAGGACTGAAGCTTTCTTT.

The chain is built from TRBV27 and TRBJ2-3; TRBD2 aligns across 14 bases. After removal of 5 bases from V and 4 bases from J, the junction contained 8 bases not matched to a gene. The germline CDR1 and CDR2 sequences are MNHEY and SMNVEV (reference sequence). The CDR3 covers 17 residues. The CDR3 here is CASSARLAGGPADTQYF. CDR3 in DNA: TGTGCCAGCAGTGCTCGACTAGCGGGAGGGCCAGCAGATACGCAGTATTTT.

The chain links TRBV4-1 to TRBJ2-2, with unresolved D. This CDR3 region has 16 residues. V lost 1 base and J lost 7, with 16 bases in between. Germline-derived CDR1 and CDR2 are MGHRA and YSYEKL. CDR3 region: CASSQVEGLGGGELFF. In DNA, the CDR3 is TGCGCCAGCAGCCAAGTAGAAGGGTTAGGTGGCGGGGAGCTGTTTTTT.

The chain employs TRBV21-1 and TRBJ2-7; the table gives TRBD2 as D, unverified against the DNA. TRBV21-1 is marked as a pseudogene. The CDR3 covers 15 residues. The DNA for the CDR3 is TGTGCCAGCAGATGCAAGCGGGAGGGCTCCTACGAGCAGTACTTC. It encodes CASRCKREGSYEQYF.

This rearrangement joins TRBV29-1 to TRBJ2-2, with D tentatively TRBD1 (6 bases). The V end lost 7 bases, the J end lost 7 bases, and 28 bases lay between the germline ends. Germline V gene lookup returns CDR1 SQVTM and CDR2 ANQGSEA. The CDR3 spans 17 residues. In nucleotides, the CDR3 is TGCAGCGCTCGGGACACGGGCTCTTTTAACGCGGTCGGGGAGCTGTTTTTT. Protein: CSARDTGSFNAVGELFF.

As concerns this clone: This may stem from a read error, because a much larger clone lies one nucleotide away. The CDR3 bases are TGTGCCAGCAGCGTAGGGGCCGGACTAGCGGGAGGGCCATCCAATGAGCAGTTCTTC. Protein product: CASSVGAGLAGGPSNEQFF. The chain links TRBV9 to TRBJ2-1; TRBD2 matches 15 bases. J was trimmed by 6 bases and V by 0 bases; bases with no gene match: 10. This CDR3 contains 19 residues. CDR1 is SGDLS, CDR2 YYNGEE, per germline.

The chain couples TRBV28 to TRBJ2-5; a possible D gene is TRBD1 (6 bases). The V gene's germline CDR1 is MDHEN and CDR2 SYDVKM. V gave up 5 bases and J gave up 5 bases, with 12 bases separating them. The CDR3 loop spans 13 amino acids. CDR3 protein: CASSPGHLETQYF. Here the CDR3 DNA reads TGTGCCAGCAGTCCGGGACATTTGGAGACCCAGTACTTC.

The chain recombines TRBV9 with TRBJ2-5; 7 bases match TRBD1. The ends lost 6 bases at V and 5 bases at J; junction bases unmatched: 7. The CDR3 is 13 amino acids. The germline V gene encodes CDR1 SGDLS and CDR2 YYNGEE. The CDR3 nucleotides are TGTGCCAGCAACAGGGGAATCGGCGAGACCCAGTACTTC. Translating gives CASNRGIGETQYF.

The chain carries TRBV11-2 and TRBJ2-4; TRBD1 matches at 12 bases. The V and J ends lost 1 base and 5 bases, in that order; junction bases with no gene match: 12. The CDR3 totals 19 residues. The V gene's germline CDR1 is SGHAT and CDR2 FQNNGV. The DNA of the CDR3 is TGTGCCAGCAGCTTAGCGATAGGGACAGGGGGCGCATCTGAAAACATTCAGTACTTC. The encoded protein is CASSLAIGTGGASENIQYF.

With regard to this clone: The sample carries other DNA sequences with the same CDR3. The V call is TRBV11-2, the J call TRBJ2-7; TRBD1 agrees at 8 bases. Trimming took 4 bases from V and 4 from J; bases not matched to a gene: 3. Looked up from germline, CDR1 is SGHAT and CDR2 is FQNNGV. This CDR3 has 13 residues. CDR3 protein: CASSWGQAYEQYF. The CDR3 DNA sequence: TGTGCCAGCAGCTGGGGACAGGCATACGAGCAGTACTTC.

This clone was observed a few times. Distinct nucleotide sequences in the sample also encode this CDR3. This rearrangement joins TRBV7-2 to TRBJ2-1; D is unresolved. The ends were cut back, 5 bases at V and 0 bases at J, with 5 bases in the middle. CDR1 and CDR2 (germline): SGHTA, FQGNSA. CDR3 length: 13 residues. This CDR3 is CASSRSSYNEQFF. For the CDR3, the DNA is TGTGCCAGCAGCAGGAGCTCCTACAATGAGCAGTTCTTC.

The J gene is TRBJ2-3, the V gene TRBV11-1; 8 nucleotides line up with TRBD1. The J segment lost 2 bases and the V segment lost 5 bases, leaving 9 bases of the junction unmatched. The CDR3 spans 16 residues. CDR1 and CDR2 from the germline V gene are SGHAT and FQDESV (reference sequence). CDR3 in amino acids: CASSDQDRGYTDTQYF. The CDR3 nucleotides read TGTGCCAGCAGCGACCAAGACAGGGGATACACAGATACGCAGTATTTT. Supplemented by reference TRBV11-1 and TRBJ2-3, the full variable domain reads EAEVAQSPRYKITEKSQAVAFWCDPISGHATLYWYRQILGQGPELLVQFQDESVVDDSQLPKDRFSAERLKGVDSTLKIQPAELGDSAMYLCASSDQDRGYTDTQYFGPGTRLTVL.

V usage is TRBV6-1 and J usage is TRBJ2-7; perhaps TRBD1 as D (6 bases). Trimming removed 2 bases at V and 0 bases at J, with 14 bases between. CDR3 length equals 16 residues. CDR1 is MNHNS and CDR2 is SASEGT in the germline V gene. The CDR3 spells CASSEPGRQASYEQYF. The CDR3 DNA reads TGTGCCAGCAGTGAACCTGGCCGACAGGCCTCCTACGAGCAGTACTTC.

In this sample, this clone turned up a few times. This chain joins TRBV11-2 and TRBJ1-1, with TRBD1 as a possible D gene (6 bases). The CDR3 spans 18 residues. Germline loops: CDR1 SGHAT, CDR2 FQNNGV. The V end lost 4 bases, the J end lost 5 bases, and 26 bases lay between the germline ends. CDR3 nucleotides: TGTGCCAGCAGCTCGAGGGGTGTCAGAGCCGAAGGGGGGACTGAAGCTTTCTTT. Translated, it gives CASSSRGVRAEGGTEAFF.

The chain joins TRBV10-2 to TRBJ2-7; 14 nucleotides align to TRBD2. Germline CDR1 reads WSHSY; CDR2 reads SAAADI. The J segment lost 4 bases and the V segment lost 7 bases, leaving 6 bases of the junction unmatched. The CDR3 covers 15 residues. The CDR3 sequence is CASIVGLAGVYEQYF. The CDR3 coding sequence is TGCGCCAGCATCGTGGGACTAGCGGGAGTGTACGAGCAGTACTTC.

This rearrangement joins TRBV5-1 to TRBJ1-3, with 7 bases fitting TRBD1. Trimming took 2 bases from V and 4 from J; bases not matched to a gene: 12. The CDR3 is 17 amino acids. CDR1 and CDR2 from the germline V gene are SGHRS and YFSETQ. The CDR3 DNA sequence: TGCGCCAGCAGCTTTGAGGCAGGGGGTCGATTCGGAAACACCATATATTTT. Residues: CASSFEAGGRFGNTIYF.

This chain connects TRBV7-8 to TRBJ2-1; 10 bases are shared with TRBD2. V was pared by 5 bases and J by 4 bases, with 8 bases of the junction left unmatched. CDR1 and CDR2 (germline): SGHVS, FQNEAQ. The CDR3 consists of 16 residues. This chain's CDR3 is CASSLQTSGWYNEQFF. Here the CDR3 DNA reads TGTGCCAGCAGCCTCCAGACTAGCGGGTGGTACAATGAGCAGTTCTTC.

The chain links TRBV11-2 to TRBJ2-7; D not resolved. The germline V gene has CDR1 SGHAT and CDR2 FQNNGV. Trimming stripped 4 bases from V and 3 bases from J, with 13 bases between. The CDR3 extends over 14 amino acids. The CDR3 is CASSSTAGFYEQYF. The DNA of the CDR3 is TGTGCCAGCAGCTCGACGGCCGGGTTCTACGAGCAGTACTTC.